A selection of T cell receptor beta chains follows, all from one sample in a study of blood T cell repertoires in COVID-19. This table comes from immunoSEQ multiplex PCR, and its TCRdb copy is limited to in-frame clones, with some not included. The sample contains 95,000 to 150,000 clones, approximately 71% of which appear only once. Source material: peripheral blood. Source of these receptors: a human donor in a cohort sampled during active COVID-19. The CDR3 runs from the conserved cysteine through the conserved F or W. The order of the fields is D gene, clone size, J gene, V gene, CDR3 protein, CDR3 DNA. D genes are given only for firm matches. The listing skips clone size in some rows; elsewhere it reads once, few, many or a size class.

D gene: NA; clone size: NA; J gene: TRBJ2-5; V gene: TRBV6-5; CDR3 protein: CASTPKGGETQYF; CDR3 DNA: TGTGCCAGCACGCCCAAGGGGGGGGAGACCCAGTACTTC
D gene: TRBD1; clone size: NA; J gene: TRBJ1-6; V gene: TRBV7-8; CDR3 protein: CASSLWRTGRYSPLHF; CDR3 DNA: TGTGCCAGCAGCTTATGGAGGACAGGGCGCTATTCACCCCTCCACTTT
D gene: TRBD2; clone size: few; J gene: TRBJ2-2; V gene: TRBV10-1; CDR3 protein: CASSDLAGDTGELFF; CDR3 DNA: TGCGCCAGCAGTGACTTAGCGGGAGATACCGGGGAGCTGTTTTTT
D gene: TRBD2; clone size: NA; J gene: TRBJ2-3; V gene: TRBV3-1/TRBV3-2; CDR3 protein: CASSQEVGTSGKGEVDTQYF; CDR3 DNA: TGTGCCAGCAGCCAAGAGGTCGGGACTAGCGGGAAGGGAGAGGTAGATACGCAGTATTTT
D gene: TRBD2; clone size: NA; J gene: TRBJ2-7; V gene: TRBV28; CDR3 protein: CASSLSGGPDEQYF; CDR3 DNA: TGTGCCAGCAGTTTGTCGGGAGGGCCCGACGAGCAGTACTTC
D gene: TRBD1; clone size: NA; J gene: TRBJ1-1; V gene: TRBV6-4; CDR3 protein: CASSDSVRQGLNTEAFF; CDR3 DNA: TGTGCCAGCAGTGACTCGGTAAGACAGGGGTTGAACACTGAAGCTTTCTTT
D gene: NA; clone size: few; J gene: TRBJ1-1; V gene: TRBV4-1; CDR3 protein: CASSRGGFTEAFF; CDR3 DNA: TGCGCCAGCAGCCGCGGGGGGTTCACTGAAGCTTTCTTT
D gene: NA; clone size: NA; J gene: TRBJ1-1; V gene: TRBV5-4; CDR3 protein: CASTWGPVNTEAFF; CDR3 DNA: TGTGCCAGCACCTGGGGGCCCGTGAACACTGAAGCTTTCTTT
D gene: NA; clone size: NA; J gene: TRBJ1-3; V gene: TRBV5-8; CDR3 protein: CASSLGRGLSSGNTIYF; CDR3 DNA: TGTGCCAGCAGCTTGGGGCGCGGTTTGAGCTCTGGAAACACCATATATTTT
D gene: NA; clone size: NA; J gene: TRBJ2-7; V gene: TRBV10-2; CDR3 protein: CASTESYEQYF; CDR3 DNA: TGCGCCAGCACCGAGTCCTACGAGCAGTACTTC
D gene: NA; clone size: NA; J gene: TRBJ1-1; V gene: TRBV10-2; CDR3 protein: CASTEWTGNTEAFF; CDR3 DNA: TGCGCCAGCACCGAGTGGACTGGGAACACTGAAGCTTTCTTT
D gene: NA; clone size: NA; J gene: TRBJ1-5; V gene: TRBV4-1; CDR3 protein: CASSQARLGVLSNQPQHF; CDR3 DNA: TGCGCCAGCAGCCAAGCCAGATTAGGGGTCCTTAGCAATCAGCCCCAGCATTTT
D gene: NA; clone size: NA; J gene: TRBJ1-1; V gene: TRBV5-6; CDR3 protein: CASSFIIRSNTEAFF; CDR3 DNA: TGTGCCAGCAGCTTTATCATCCGGTCGAACACTGAAGCTTTCTTT
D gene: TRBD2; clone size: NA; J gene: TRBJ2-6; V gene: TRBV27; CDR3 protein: CASSSRDYSGANVLTF; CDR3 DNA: TGTGCCAGCAGTAGCCGGGACTACTCTGGGGCCAACGTCCTGACTTTC
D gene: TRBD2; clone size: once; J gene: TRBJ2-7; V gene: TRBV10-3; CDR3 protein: CAISHLAGNSYEQYF; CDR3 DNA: TGTGCCATCAGCCATCTAGCGGGGAACTCCTACGAGCAGTACTTC
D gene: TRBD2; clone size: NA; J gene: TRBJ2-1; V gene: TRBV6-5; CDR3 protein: CASSQGLAGPEQFF; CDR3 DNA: TGTGCCAGCAGCCAGGGACTAGCGGGGCCTGAGCAGTTCTTC
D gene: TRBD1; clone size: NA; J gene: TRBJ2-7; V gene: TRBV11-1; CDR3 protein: CASSLGTGGDEQYF; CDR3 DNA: TGTGCCAGCAGCTTAGGGACAGGGGGCGACGAGCAGTACTTC
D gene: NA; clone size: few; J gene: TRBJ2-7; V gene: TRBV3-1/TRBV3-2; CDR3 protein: CASSPRQGTTYEQYF; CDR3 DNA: TGTGCCAGCAGCCCCAGACAGGGGACTACCTACGAGCAGTACTTC
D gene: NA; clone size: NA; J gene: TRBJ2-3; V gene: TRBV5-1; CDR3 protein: CASSALSAATDTQYF; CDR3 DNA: TGCGCCAGCAGCGCCCTATCAGCGGCTACAGATACGCAGTATTTT
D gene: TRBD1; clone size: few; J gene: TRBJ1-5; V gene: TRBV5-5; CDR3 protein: CASSAGTGYSNQPQHF; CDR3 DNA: TGTGCCAGCAGCGCCGGGACAGGTTATAGCAATCAGCCCCAGCATTTT
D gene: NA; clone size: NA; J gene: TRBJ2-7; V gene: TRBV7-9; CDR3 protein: CASRYQGGYEQYF; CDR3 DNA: TGTGCCAGCAGGTACCAGGGTGGATACGAGCAGTACTTC
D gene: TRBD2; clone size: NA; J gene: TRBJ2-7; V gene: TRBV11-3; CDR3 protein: CASSLLAGGPFEQYF; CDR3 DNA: TGTGCCAGCAGCTTACTAGCGGGAGGGCCTTTCGAGCAGTACTTC
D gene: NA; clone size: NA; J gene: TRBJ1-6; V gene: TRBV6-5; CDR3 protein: CASSRRQNNSPLHF; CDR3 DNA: TGTGCCAGCAGTAGAAGACAGAATAATTCACCCCTCCACTTT
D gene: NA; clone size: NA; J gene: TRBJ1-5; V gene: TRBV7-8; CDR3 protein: CASSLEVWRREQPQHF; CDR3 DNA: TGTGCCAGCAGCTTAGAAGTGTGGAGACGGGAGCAGCCCCAGCATTTT
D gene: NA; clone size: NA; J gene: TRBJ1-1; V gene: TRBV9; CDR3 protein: CASSVSQMNTEAFF; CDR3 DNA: TGTGCCAGCAGCGTAAGTCAGATGAACACTGAAGCTTTCTTT
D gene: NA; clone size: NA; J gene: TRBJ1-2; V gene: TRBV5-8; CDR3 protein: CASSLDGGGSYGYTF; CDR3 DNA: TGTGCCAGCAGCTTGGATGGGGGAGGTAGCTATGGCTACACCTTC
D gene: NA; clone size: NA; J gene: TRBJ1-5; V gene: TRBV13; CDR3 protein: CASSFYSNQPQHF; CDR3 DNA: TGTGCCAGCAGCTTCTATAGCAATCAGCCCCAGCATTTT
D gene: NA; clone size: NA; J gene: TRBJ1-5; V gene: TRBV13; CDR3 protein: CASSLGRGGNQPQHF; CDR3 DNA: TGTGCCAGCAGCTTAGGTCGAGGAGGCAATCAGCCCCAGCATTTT
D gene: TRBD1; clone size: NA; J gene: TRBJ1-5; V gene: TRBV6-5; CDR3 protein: CASRDQQGKDQPQHF; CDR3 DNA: TGTGCCAGCAGGGATCAACAGGGGAAAGATCAGCCCCAGCATTTT
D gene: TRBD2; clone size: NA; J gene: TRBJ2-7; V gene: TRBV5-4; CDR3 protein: CASSETSGLNYEQYF; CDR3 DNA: TGTGCCAGCAGCGAAACTAGCGGGCTGAACTACGAGCAGTACTTC
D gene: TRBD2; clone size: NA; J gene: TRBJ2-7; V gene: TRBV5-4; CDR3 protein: CASSFWTSGYEQYF; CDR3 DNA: TGTGCCAGCAGCTTTTGGACTAGCGGCTACGAGCAGTACTTC
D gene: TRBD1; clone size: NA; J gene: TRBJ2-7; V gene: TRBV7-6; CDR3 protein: CASSTGQGWEQYF; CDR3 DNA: TGTGCCAGCAGCACGGGACAGGGTTGGGAGCAGTACTTC
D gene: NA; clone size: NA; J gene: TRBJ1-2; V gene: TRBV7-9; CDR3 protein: CASTDSAGYTF; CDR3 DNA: TGTGCCAGCACGGACAGTGCTGGCTACACCTTC
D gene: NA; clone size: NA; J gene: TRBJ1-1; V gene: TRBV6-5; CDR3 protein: CASSYDSQNTEAFF; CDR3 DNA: TGTGCCAGCAGTTACGACAGCCAGAACACTGAAGCTTTCTTT
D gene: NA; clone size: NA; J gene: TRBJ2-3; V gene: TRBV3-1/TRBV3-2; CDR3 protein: CASSQDEGGDTQYF; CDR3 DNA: TGTGCCAGCAGCCAAGACGAAGGCGGAGATACGCAGTATTTT
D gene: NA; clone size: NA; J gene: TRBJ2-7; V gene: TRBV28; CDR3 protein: CASSLLRDETYEQYF; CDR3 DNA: TGTGCCAGCAGTTTATTGCGGGATGAAACCTACGAGCAGTACTTC
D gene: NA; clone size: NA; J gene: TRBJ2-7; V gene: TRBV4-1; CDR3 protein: CASSQEQFYEQYF; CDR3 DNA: TGCGCCAGCAGCCAAGAACAGTTTTACGAGCAGTACTTC
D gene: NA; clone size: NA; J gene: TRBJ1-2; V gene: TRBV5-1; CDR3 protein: CASSFSQLGSGGYGYTF; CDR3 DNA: TGCGCCAGCAGCTTTAGCCAGCTTGGGTCCGGAGGCTATGGCTACACCTTC
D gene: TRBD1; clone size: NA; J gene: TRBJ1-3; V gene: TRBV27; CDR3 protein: CASSETGLGNTIYF; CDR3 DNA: TGTGCCAGCAGCGAGACAGGGCTTGGAAACACCATATATTTT
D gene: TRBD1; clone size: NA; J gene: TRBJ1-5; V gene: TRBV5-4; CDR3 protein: CASSVGTGRNQPQHF; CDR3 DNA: TGTGCCAGCAGCGTCGGGACAGGACGCAATCAGCCCCAGCATTTT
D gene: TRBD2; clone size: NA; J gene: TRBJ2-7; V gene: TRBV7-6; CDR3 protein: CASSSLAGSSYEQYF; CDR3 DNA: TGTGCCAGCAGCTCCCTAGCGGGTAGCTCCTACGAGCAGTACTTC
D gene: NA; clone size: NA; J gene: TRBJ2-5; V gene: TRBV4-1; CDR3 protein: CASSQRQTQETQYF; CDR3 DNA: TGCGCCAGCAGCCAAAGGCAGACTCAAGAGACCCAGTACTTC
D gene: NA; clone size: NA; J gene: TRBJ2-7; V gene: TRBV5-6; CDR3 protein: CASSLVIRSDEQYF; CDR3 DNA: TGTGCCAGCAGCTTGGTCATACGGTCCGACGAGCAGTACTTC
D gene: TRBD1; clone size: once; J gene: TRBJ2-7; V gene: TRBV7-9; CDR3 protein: CASSRPTGGASYEQYF; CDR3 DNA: TGTGCCAGCAGCCGACCTACAGGGGGAGCGTCCTACGAGCAGTACTTC
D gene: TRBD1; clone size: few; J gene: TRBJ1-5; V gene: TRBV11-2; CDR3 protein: CASSLTGEPRSQHF; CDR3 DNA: TGTGCCAGCAGCTTAACAGGGGAGCCTAGGTCCCAGCATTTT
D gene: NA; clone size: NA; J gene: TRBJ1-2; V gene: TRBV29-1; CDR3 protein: CSVDLGDGYTF; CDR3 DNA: TGCAGCGTTGACTTAGGGGATGGCTACACCTTC
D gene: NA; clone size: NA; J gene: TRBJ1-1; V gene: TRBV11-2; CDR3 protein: CASSKQGGRTHTEAFF; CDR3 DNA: TGTGCCAGCAGCAAACAAGGAGGACGAACTCACACTGAAGCTTTCTTT
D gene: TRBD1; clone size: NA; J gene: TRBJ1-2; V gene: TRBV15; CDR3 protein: CATSREGTGYGYTF; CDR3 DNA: TGTGCCACCAGCAGAGAAGGGACAGGATACGGCTACACCTTC
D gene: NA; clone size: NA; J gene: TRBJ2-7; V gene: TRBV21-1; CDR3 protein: CATEEDEQYF; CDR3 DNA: TGTGCCACCGAGGAGGACGAGCAGTACTTC
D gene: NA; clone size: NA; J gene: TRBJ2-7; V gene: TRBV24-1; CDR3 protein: CATSETHRTRTYEQYF; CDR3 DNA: TGTGCCACCAGTGAGACACACCGGACCAGGACTTACGAGCAGTACTTC
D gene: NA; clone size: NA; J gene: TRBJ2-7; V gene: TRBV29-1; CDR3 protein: CSVFDRNYEQYF; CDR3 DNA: TGCAGCGTTTTTGACAGGAATTACGAGCAGTACTTC
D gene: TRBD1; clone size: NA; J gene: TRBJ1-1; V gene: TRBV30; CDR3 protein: CAWSPGQGKTEAFF; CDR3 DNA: TGTGCCTGGAGTCCCGGACAGGGTAAGACTGAAGCTTTCTTT
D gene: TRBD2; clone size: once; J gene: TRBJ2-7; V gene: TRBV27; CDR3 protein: CASSTGLAGGPAHEQYF; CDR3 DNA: TGTGCCAGCAGTACAGGACTAGCGGGAGGGCCGGCTCACGAGCAGTACTTC
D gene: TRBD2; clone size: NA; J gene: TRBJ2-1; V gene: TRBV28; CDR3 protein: CASSLVLTSGRRGLYNEQFF; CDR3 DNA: TGTGCCAGCAGTTTGGTGTTAACTAGCGGGAGGAGAGGGTTATACAATGAGCAGTTCTTC
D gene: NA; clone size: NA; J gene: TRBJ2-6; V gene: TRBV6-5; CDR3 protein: CASSNRASGANVLTF; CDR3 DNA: TGTGCCAGCAGTAACAGGGCCTCTGGGGCCAACGTCCTGACTTTC
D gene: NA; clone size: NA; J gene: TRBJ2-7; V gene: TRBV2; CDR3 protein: CASNTPRHGGQGRALRYEQYF; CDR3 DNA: TGTGCCAGCAATACCCCCCGGCACGGCGGGCAGGGGAGGGCCCTCCGGTACGAGCAGTACTTC
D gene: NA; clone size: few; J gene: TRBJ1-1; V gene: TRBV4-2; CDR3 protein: CASSQDQRGFGAFF; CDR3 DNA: TGTGCCAGCAGCCAAGATCAGAGAGGGTTTGGGGCTTTCTTT
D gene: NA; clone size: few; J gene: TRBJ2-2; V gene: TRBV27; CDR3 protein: CASSLSPANTGELFF; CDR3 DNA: TGTGCCAGCAGTTTATCCCCCGCGAACACCGGGGAGCTGTTTTTT
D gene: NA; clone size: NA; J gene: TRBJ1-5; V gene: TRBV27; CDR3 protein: CASSPTDFQPQHF; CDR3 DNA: TGTGCCAGCAGTCCGACTGACTTTCAGCCCCAGCATTTT